The clone carrying this TCR beta chain was counted a few times. The source material, RNA transcripts, was used to amplify TCR beta CDR3 regions. The TCR CDR3 first-round RT-PCR relied on the HTBI primer set. TCRdb used MiXCR to reprocess the multiplex PCR reads, holding one entry per CDR3 protein. In the table there are some 760,000 distinct CDR3 sequences, about 15% of which are singletons. The record originates from a study of T cells in Graves' hyperthyroidism and ophthalmopathy. Stable Graves' hyperthyroidism meant no ophthalmopathy progression within 18 months. Out of more than 8 ml of fresh peripheral blood came the PBMCs. The CDR3 is 13 amino acids. Germline V gives CDR1 MDHEN, CDR2 SYDVKM. Trimming cost V 5 bases and J 7 bases, with 12 bases left between them.

The receptor was derived from a woman aged 18-35 years with Graves' hyperthyroidism. The chain employs TRBV28 and TRBJ2-4, with D perhaps being TRBD1 or TRBD2 (5 bases each). Sequencing was performed on blood. This chain's CDR3 is CASSMGPENIQYF. For the CDR3, the DNA is TGTGCCAGCAGTATGGGACCGGAGAACATTCAGTACTTC.